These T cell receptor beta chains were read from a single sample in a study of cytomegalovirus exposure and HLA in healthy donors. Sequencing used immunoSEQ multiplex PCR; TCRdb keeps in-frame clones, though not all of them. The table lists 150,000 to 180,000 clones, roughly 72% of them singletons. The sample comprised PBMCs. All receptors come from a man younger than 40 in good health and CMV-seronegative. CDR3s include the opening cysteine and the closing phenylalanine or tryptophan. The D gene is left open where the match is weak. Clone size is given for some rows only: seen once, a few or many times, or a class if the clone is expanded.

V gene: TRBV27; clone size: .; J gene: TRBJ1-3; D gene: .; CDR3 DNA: TGTGCCAGCAGTTTACTTGAGTCTGGAAACACCATATATTTT; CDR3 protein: CASSLLESGNTIYF
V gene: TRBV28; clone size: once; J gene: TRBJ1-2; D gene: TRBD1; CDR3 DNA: TGTGCCAGCAGTTTAAGGGGGCCCAACTATGGCTACACCTTC; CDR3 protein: CASSLRGPNYGYTF
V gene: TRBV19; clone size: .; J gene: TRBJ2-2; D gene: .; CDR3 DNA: TGTGCCAGTATGACAGAATCGAACACCGGGGAGCTGTTTTTT; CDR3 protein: CASMTESNTGELFF
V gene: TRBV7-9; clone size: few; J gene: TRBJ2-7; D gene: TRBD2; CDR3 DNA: TGTGCCAGCAGCCCACGGACTAGCTCCTACGAGCAGTACTTC; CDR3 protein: CASSPRTSSYEQYF
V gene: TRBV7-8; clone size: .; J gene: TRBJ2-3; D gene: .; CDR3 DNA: TGTGCCAGCAGCTTAAGGGCAGGGCGAGATACGCAGTATTTT; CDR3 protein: CASSLRAGRDTQYF
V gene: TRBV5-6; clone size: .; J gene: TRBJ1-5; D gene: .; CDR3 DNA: TGTGCCAGCAGCTTGAGGGGGTCGGGTCAGCCCCAGCATTTT; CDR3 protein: CASSLRGSGQPQHF
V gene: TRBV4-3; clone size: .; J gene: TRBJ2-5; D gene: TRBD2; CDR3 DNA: TGCGCCAGCAGCCCCTTGGGAGGGGAGGGGACCCAGTACTTC; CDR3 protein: CASSPLGGEGTQYF
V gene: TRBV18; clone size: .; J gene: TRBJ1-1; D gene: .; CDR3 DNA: TGTGCCAGCTCACCACCGGCTGGACAGTACACTGAAGCTTTCTTT; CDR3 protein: CASSPPAGQYTEAFF
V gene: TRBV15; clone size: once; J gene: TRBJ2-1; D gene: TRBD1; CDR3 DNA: TGTGCCACCAGCAGGGACAGGGGGAGCGGGGTATACAATGAGCAGTTCTTC; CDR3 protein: CATSRDRGSGVYNEQFF
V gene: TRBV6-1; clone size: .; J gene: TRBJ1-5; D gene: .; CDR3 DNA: TGTGCCAGCAGTGAGTTAGTTCAGCCCCAGCATTTT; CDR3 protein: CASSELVQPQHF
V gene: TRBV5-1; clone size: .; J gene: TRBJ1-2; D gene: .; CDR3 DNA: TGCGCCAGCAGCTTGAGGTACAGGGACTATGGCTACACCTTC; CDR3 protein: CASSLRYRDYGYTF
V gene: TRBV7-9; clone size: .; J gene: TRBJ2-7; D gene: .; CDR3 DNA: TGTGCCAGCAGCCCCCCAGGAGGCGAGCAGTACTTC; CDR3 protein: CASSPPGGEQYF
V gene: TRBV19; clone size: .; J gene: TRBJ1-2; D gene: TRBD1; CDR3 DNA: TGTGCCAGTAGTACCGGACAGGGATACACCTTC; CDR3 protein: CASSTGQGYTF
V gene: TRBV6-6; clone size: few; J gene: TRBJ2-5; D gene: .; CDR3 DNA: TGTGCCAGCACTATGGGGAGCCGAGAGACCCAGTACTTC; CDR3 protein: CASTMGSRETQYF
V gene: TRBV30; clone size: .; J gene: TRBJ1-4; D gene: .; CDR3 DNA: TGTGCCTGGAGTGTGGAACAGGAACTTGAAAAACTGTTTTTT; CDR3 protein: CAWSVEQELEKLFF
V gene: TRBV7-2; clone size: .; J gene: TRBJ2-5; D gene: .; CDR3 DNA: TGTGCCAGCAGCTTAGCTGGTAGCGAAGAGACCCAGTACTTC; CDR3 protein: CASSLAGSEETQYF
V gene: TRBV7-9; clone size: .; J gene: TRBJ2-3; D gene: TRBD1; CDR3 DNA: TGTGCCAGCACGGACAGGGTAACAGATACGCAGTATTTT; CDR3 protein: CASTDRVTDTQYF
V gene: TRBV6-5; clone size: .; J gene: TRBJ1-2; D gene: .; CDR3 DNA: TGTGCCAGCAGTTACAGGGACTCCTATGGCTACACCTTC; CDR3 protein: CASSYRDSYGYTF
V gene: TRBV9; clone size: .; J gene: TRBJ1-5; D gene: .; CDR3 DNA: TGTGCCAGCAGCCCGGGGACAAATCAGCCCCAGCATTTT; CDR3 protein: CASSPGTNQPQHF
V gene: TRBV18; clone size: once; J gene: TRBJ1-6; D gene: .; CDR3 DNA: TGTGCCAGCTCACCCAGGGGCTCGGTTTTAAATTCACCCCTCCACTTT; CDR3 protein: CASSPRGSVLNSPLHF